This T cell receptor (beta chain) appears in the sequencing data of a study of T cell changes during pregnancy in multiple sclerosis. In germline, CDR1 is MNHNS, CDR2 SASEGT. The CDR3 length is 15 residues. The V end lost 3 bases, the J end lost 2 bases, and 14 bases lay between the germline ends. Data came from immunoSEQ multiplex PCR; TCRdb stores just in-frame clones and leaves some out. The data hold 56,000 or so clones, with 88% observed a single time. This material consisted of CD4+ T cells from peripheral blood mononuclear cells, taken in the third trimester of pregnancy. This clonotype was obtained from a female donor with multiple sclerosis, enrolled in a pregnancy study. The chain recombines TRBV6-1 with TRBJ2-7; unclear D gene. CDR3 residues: CASSEASSFTYEQYF. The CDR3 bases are TGTGCCAGCAGTGAGGCCAGTTCCTTCACCTACGAGCAGTACTTC.